Many counts were recorded for the clone carrying this T cell receptor beta chain. This entry belongs to a study of regulatory T cells in long-lasting Graves disease. Specified time point: newly diagnosed GD, antithyroid drugs for less than 3 months. Extracted PBMC RNA gave rise to the TCR library. Relying on iRepertoire HTBI primers and Arm-PCR of CDR3 regions, the team built TCR beta libraries. TCRdb re-derived calls from the multiplex PCR reads in MiXCR, one entry per CDR3 protein. The sample contains approximately 480,000 distinct CDR3 sequences, 15% to 20% of which appear only once. Trimming took off 0 bases at V and 7 bases at J, with 12 bases between the two ends. CDR3 length: 14 residues. The V gene's germline CDR1 is DFQATT and CDR2 SNEGSKA (reference sequence). These data were also filed under a second study, of T cells in Graves' hyperthyroidism and ophthalmopathy.

This receptor was identified in a man in his forties or fifties with Graves disease. The source was peripheral blood mononuclear cells (PBMCs), collected at new diagnosis, from a patient treated with antithyroid drugs. The chain recombines TRBV20-1 with TRBJ1-4, with D maybe TRBD1 (5 bases). The CDR3 sequence is CSAREVRDAEKLFF. CDR3 coding DNA: TGCAGTGCTAGAGAGGTGCGGGACGCTGAAAAACTGTTTTTT.